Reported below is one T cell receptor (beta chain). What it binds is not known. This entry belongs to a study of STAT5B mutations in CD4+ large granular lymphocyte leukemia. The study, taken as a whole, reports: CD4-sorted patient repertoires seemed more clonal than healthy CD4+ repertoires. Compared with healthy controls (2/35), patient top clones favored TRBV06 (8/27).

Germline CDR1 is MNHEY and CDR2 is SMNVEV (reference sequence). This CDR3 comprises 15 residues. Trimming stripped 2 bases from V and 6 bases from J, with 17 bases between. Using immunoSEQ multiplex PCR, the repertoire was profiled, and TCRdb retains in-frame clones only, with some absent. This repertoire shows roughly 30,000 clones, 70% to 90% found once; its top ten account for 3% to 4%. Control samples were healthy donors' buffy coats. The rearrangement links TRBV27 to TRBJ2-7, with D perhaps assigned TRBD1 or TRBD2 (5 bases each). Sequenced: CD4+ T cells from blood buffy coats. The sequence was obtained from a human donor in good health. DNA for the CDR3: TGTGCCAGCAGTTTAGGGGGTAACGGAGAACGCGAGCAGTACTTC. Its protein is CASSLGGNGEREQYF.